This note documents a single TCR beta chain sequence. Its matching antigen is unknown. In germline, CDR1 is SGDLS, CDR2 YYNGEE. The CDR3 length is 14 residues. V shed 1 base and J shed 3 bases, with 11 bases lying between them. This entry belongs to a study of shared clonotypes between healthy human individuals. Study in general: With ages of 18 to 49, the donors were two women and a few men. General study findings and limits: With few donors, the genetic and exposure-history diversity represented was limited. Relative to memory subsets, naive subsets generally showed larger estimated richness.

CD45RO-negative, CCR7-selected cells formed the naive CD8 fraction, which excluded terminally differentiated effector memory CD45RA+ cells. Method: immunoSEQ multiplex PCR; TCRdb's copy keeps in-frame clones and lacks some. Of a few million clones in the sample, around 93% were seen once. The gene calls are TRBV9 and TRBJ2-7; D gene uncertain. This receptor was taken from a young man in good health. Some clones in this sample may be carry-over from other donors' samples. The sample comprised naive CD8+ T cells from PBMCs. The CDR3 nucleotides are TGTGCCAGCAGCGTAACGTTGAGAGACTACGAGCAGTACTTC. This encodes CASSVTLRDYEQYF.